This TCR beta chain emerged from a study of blood T cell repertoires in COVID-19. In the authors' methods: Estimates of nucleated cell counts were drawn from the amplification of reference gene primers. Measured with immunoSEQ multiplex PCR; TCRdb has only the in-frame clones, and not every one. The DNA gave D and trimming, while V, J and clone size come from that table. The repertoire holds 300,000 to 400,000 clones, with around nine tenths as singletons. The CDR3 runs to 14 residues. The germline V and J ends were trimmed by 5 bases and 1 base, with 12 bases remaining between them. Per germline, CDR1 SGHRS and CDR2 YFSETQ. Donors in Cohort 3 counted as recovered after two negative PCRs, clearance, or symptom resolution. This clone was seen only a few times.

The chain uses TRBV5-1 and TRBJ1-1, with TRBD1 as a possible D gene (5 bases). The source is a man aged 55 to 70 who had recovered from COVID-19. Sequencing was done on a sample of PBMCs or T cells enriched from blood (not recorded which). Here the CDR3 DNA reads TGCGCCAGCAGTATGTGGGGCGCGAACACTGAAGCTTTCTTT. Its translation is CASSMWGANTEAFF.